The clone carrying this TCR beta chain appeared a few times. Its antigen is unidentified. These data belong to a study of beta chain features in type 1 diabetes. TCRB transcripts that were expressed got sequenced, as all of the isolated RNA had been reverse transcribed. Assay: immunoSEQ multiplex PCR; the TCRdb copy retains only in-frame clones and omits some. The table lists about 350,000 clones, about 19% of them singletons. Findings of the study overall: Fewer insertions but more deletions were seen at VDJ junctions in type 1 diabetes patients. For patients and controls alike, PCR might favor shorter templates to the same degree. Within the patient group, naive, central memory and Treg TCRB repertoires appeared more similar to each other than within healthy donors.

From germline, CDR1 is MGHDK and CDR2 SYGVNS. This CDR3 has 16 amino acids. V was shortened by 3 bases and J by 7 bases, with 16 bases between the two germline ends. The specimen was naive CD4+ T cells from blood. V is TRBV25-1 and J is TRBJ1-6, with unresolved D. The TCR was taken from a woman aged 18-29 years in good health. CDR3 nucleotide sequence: TGTGCCAGCAGTGACCGAGACGCACCGGGGAATTCACCCCTCCACTTT. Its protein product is CASSDRDAPGNSPLHF.